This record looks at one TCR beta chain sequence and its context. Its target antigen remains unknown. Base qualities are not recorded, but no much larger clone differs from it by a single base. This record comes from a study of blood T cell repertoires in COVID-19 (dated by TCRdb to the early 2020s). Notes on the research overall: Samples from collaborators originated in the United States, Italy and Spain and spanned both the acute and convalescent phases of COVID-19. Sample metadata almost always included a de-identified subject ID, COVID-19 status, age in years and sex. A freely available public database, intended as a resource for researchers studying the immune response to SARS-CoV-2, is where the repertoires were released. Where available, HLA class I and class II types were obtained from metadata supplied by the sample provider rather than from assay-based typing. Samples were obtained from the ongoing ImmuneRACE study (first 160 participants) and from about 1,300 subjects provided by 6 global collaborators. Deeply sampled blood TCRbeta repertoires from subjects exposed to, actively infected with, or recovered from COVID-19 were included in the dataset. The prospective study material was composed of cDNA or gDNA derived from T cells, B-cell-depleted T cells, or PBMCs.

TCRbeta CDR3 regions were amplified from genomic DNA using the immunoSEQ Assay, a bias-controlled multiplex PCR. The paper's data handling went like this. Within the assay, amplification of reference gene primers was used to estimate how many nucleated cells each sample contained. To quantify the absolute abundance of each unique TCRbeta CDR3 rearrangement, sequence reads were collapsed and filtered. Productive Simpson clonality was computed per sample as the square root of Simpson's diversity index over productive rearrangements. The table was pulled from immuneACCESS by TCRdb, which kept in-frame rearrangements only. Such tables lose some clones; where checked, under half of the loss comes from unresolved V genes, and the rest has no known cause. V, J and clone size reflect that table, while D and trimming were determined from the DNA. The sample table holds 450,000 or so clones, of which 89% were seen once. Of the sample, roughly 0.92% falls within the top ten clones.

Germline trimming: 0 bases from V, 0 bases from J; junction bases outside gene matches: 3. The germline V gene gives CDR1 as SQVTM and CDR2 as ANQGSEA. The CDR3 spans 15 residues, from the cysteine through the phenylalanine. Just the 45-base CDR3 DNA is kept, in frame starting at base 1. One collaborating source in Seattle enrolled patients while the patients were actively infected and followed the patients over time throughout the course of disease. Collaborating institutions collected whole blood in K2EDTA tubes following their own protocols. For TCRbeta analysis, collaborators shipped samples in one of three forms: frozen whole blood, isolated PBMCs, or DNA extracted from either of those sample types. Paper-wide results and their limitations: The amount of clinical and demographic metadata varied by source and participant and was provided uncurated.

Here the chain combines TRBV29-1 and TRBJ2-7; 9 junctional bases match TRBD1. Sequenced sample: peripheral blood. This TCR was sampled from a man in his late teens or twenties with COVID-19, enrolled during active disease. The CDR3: CSVEEGQGNSYEQYF. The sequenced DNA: TGCAGCGTTGAAGAGGGACAGGGAAACTCCTACGAGCAGTACTTC.